This T cell receptor beta chain was sequenced in a study of blood T cell repertoires in COVID-19 (dated by TCRdb to the early 2020s). Background for the entire study: Collaborator samples came from the United States, Italy and Spain and covered acute and convalescent phases of COVID-19. The material from the prospective study consisted of cDNA or gDNA derived from T cells, B-cell-depleted T cells, or PBMCs. The repertoires were released in a freely available public database intended as a resource for research on the immune response to SARS-CoV-2. A de-identified subject ID, COVID-19 status, age in years and sex were almost always included in the sample metadata. The samples were drawn from the first 160 participants of the ongoing ImmuneRACE study and from over 950 subjects provided by 6 global collaborators. Where HLA class I and class II types were available, the types were taken from metadata supplied by the sample provider, not from assay-based typing. Deeply sampled blood TCRbeta repertoires from subjects exposed to, actively infected with, or recovered from COVID-19 were included in the dataset.

V lost 4 bases and J lost 1 base, and the count of bases not matched to a germline gene is 7. According to the germline V gene, CDR1 reads SGHRS and CDR2 reads YFSETQ. Spanning cysteine to phenylalanine, the CDR3 consists of 15 amino acids. The DNA shown is the 45-base CDR3, in frame from base 1. Whole blood was collected in K2EDTA tubes by collaborating institutions according to the institutions' own protocols. For TCRbeta analysis, collaborator samples were shipped as frozen whole blood, as isolated PBMCs, or as DNA extracted from either sample type. The research as a whole found: How much clinical and demographic metadata was included differed by source and by participant, and the metadata was provided uncurated.

The immunoSEQ Assay, a bias-controlled multiplex PCR, was used to amplify TCRbeta CDR3 regions from genomic DNA. Processing in the source paper ran as follows. The number of nucleated cells in each sample was estimated by amplification of reference gene primers within the assay. Sequence reads were collapsed and filtered to measure the absolute abundance of every unique TCRbeta CDR3 rearrangement. For each sample, productive Simpson clonality was calculated by taking the square root of Simpson's diversity index across productive rearrangements. As stored in TCRdb, this immuneACCESS dataset retains in-frame rearrangements with V and J assigned. A fraction of the clones does not appear; measured against another copy, unresolved V genes explain less than half of the discrepancy, and the remainder lacks a known reason. That table supplies the V and J calls and clone size; D and trimming were determined from the DNA. The sample contains about 70,000 clones, more than 75% of them found a single time. The ten largest clones take up around 27% of the sample.

Note on this clone: What this receptor recognizes is not known. The record has no base qualities; no much larger clone is one base away.

The receptor comes from a woman of 80 years or more with active or convalescent COVID-19. The sequencing sample was made of peripheral blood. Recombination joined TRBV5-1 with TRBJ2-5, with TRBD1 identical over 7 junction bases. The DNA reads as follows: TGCGCCAGCAGCCTCGACAGGGCCCGCCAAGAGACCCAGTACTTC. This gives the protein CASSLDRARQETQYF.